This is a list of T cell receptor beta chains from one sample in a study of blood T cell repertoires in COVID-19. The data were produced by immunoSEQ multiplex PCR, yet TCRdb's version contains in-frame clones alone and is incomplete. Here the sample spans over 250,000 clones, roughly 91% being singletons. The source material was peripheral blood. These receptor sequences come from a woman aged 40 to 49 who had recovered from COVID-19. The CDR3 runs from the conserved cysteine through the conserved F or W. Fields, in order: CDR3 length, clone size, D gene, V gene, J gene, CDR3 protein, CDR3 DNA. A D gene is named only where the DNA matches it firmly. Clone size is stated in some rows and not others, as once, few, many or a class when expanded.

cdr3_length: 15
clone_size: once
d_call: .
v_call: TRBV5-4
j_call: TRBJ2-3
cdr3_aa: CASSFGGWGTDTQYF
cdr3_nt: TGTGCCAGCAGCTTTGGGGGGTGGGGCACAGATACGCAGTATTTT

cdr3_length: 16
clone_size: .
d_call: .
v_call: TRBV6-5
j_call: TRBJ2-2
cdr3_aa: CASSYPSVAGTGELFF
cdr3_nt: TGTGCCAGCAGTTACCCCTCAGTCGCAGGGACCGGGGAGCTGTTTTTT

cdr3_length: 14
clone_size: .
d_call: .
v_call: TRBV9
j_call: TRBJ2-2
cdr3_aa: CASSVVAGPGELFF
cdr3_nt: TGTGCCAGCAGCGTAGTGGCGGGCCCCGGGGAGCTGTTTTTT

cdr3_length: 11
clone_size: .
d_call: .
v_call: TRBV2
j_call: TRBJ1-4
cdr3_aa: CASSVGAVVLF
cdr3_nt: TGTGCCAGCAGTGTGGGGGCCGTGGTCCTTTTT

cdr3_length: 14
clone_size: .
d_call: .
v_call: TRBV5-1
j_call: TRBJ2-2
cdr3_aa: CASSLGGGTGELFF
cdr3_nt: TGCGCCAGCAGCTTGGGGGGCGGCACCGGGGAGCTGTTTTTT

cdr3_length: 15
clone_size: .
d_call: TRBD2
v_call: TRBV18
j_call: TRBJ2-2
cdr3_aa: CASSPGLAAVGELFF
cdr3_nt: TGTGCCAGCTCACCGGGACTAGCGGCCGTCGGGGAGCTGTTTTTT

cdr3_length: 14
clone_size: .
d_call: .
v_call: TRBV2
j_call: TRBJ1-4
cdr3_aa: CASNPDRPNEKLFF
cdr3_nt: TGTGCCAGCAACCCAGACAGGCCGAATGAAAAACTGTTTTTT

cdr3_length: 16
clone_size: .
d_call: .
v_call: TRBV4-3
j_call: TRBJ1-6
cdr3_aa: CASSSRGGQYNSPLHF
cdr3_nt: TGCGCCAGCAGCTCAAGGGGGGGTCAGTATAATTCACCCCTCCACTTT

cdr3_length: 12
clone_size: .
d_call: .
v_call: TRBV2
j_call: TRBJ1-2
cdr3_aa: CASTPGVGGYTF
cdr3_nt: TGTGCCAGCACCCCGGGGGTCGGGGGCTACACCTTC

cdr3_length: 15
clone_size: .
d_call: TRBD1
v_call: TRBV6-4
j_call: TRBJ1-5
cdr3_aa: CASSATQGPNQPQHF
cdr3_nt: TGTGCCAGCAGTGCGACACAGGGGCCGAATCAGCCCCAGCATTTT